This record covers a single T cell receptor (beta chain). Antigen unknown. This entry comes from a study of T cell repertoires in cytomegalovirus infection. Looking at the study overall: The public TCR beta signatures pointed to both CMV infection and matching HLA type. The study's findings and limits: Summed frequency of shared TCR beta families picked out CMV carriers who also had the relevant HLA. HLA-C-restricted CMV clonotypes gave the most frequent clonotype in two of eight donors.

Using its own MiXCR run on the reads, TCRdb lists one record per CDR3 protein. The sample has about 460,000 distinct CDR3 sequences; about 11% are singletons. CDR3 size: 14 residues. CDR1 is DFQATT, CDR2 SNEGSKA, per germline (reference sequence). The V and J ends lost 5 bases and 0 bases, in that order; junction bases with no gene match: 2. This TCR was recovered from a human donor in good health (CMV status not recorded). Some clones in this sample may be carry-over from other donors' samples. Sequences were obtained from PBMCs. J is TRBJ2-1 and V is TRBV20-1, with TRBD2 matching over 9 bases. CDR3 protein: CSARSGSSYNEQFF. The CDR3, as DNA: TGCAGTGCTCGTAGCGGGAGCTCCTACAATGAGCAGTTCTTC.